What follows is one T cell receptor (beta chain) and its context. Its antigen remains unidentified. Per germline, CDR1 MNHEY and CDR2 SVGAGI. The CDR3 runs to 13 residues. V was shortened by 8 bases and J by 4 bases, with 12 bases between the two germline ends. TCRdb processed the 5' RACE reads anew with MiXCR; each CDR3 protein has one entry. Of 50,000 to 65,000 distinct CDR3 sequences detected, roughly 13% appear once; the ten largest clones hold 4% to 4.5%. The sample is drawn from a study of early T cells in non-severe SARS-CoV-2 infection. Study-wide findings and caveats: Anti-spike CD8 specificities were favored by VDJdb matching, whose results missed private and CD4 specificities.

Sequencing was carried out using whole blood. V usage is TRBV6-5 and J usage is TRBJ1-3; D is possibly TRBD1 (5 bases). The sequence was obtained from an adult who was a healthcare worker with PCR-confirmed SARS-CoV-2 infection or an uninfected control (not recorded which). The CDR3 bases are TGTGCCAGCGGGGCCTCTGCGGGAAACACCATATATTTT. Translated: CASGASAGNTIYF.